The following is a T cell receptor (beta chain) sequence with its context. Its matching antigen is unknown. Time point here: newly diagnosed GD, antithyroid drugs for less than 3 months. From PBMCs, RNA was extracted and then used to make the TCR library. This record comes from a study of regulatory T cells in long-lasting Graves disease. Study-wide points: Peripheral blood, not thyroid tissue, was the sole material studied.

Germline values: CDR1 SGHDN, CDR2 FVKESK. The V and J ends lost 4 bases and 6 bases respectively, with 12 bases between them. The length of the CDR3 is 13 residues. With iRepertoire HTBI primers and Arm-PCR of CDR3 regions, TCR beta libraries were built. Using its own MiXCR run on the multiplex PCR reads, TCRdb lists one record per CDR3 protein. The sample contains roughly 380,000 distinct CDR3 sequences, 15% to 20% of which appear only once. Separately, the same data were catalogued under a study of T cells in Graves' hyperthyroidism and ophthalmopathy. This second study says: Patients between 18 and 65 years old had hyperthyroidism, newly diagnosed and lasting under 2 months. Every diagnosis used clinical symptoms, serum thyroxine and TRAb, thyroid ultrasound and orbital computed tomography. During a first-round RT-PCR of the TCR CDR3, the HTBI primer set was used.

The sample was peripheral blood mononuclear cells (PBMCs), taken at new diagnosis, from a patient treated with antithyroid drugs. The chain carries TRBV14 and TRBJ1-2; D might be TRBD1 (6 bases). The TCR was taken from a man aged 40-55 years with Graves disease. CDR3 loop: CASSPRRGNGYTF. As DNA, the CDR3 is TGTGCCAGCAGCCCTAGGAGGGGGAATGGCTACACCTTC.